These 31 T cell receptor beta chains were all obtained from the same sample, sequenced in a study of breast tumors, draining lymph nodes, adjacent tissues. TCRdb re-analysed the multiplex PCR reads in MiXCR, keeping a single row per CDR3 protein. The sample yields approximately 90,000 distinct CDR3 sequences, approximately 31% seen once. Breast cancer patients provided tissue from their axillary draining lymph nodes. Sequenced material: axillary lymph node tissue. Receptor source: a female donor with breast cancer. Some clones in this sample may be carry-over from other donors' samples.

The CDR3 spells CASSAGWGYTF. In nucleotides, the CDR3 is TGTGCCAGCAGTGCAGGGTGGGGCTACACCTTC. J is TRBJ1-2 and V is TRBV2; D might be TRBD1 (5 bases). Germline lookup yields CDR1 SNHLY and CDR2 FYNNEI. The CDR3 length is 11 residues. Trimming removed 4 bases at V and 8 bases at J, with 8 bases between.

This clonotype occurred many times. V gene TRBV11-2 combines with J gene TRBJ2-7, with D unclear. Germline CDR1 and CDR2: SGHAT and FQNNGV. Trimming left V 4 bases short and J 4 bases short, with 8 bases between. The length of the CDR3 is 12 residues. This chain's CDR3 is CASSSPDYEQYF. The CDR3 DNA reads as TGTGCCAGCAGCTCGCCCGATTACGAGCAGTACTTC.

This clonotype has just one count. The chain has TRBV2 and TRBJ2-2; TRBD2 agrees at 9 bases. This CDR3 comprises 16 residues. The germline CDR1 and CDR2 sequences are SNHLY and FYNNEI. V was clipped by 4 bases and J by 4 bases; unmatched bases: 7. CDR3 in DNA: TGTGCCAGCAGTGTAGCGGGAGCGGGATTCACCGGGGAGCTGTTTTTT. It yields the protein CASSVAGAGFTGELFF.

This clonotype was picked up many times. The chain couples TRBV6-5 to TRBJ2-7, with TRBD1 matching 9 bases. Germline V lookup: CDR1 MNHEY, CDR2 SVGAGI. The CDR3 runs 14 residues. Losses at the gene ends were 10 bases for V and 6 bases for J; bases not matched to a gene: 13. In nucleotides, the CDR3 is TGTGCCACTTCCCCGGGACAGGGCTTTTCCGAGCAGTACTTC. Its translation is CATSPGQGFSEQYF.

The CDR3 sequence: CAGALKDSSGEHTDTQYF. The CDR3 DNA reads TGTGCCGGCGCCCTTAAGGACTCGAGCGGAGAACACACAGATACGCAGTATTTT. This chain connects TRBV6-2 or TRBV6-3 to TRBJ2-3, with a possible D match to TRBD2 (5 bases). The CDR3 covers 18 residues. Deletions cut 11 bases from V and 2 bases from J, with 29 bases between. Germline V CDR1 and CDR2: MNHEY, SVGEGT.

This clonotype was seen many times. The chain recombines TRBV30 with TRBJ2-7, with D perhaps TRBD2 (6 bases). This CDR3 contains 11 residues. The germline V and J ends were trimmed by 4 bases and 4 bases, with 8 bases remaining between them. Germline values: CDR1 GTSNPN, CDR2 SVGIG (reference sequence). The CDR3: CAWTGTYEQYF. CDR3 DNA: TGTGCCTGGACCGGGACTTACGAGCAGTACTTC.

This clonotype has at least ten counts. V and J are TRBV10-1 and TRBJ2-7; D is ambiguous. The CDR3 covers 14 residues. The V gene's germline CDR1 is WNHNN and CDR2 SYGVQD (reference sequence). V shed 5 bases and J shed 6 bases, with 17 bases lying between them. As DNA, the CDR3 is TGCGCCAGCAGTACCTCAAGTAGGTTCTTCGAGCAGTACTTC. The encoded protein is CASSTSSRFFEQYF.

The rearrangement joins TRBV10-3 to TRBJ1-5, with D uncertain. This CDR3 comprises 13 residues. V was pared by 7 bases and J by 10 bases, with 17 bases between. CDR1 and CDR2 from the germline V gene are ENHRY and SYGVKD. CDR3: CAINAGPAKPQHF. The CDR3, as DNA: TGTGCCATCAATGCGGGCCCGGCCAAACCCCAGCATTTT.

As regards this clonotype: The CDR3 ends on some other residue instead of the conserved phenylalanine or tryptophan, so this is likely a read error. The chain carries TRBV11-2 and TRBJ1-1; D call uncertain. CDR1 and CDR2 (germline): SGHAT, FQNNGV. V shed 4 bases and J shed 11 bases, with 17 bases lying between them. The CDR3 contains 13 residues. The CDR3 loop reads CASSSSGLRRAFL. DNA for the CDR3: TGTGCCAGCAGCTCCAGCGGACTCCGGCGGGCTTTCCTT.

This clonotype was detected only once. Mismatch with germline at one junction end may stem from a read error. This rearrangement joins TRBV7-2 to TRBJ1-2; 9 positions match TRBD1. Looked up from germline, CDR1 is SGHTA and CDR2 is FQGNSA. The CDR3 extends over 16 amino acids. CDR3 residues: CASSSPGDRANYGHTF. CDR3 DNA sequence: TGTGCCAGCAGCTCCCCGGGGGACAGGGCTAACTATGGCCACACCTTC.

The chain uses TRBV7-6 and TRBJ1-5; TRBD1 is a possible D gene (6 bases). This CDR3 comprises 19 residues. The V gene's germline CDR1 is SGHVS and CDR2 FNYEAQ. Trimming left V 11 bases short and J 5 bases short, with 34 bases between. The CDR3 here is CAGGQWRGGSGLGHQPQHF. The DNA for the CDR3 is TGTGCCGGCGGGCAGTGGCGAGGGGGGAGCGGGTTAGGCCATCAGCCCCAGCATTTT.

This clonotype was counted once. A read error may produce the germline difference seen at one junction end. The V call is TRBV6-1, the J call TRBJ1-2; D is undetermined. CDR3 length equals 11 residues. Germline V gene sequence: CDR1 MNHNS, CDR2 SASEGT. The CDR3 loop reads CASSGQGGYAF. CDR3 DNA sequence: TGTGCCAGCAGTGGACAAGGTGGCTACGCCTTC.

In this sample, this clonotype is medium-sized. The chain carries TRBV19 and TRBJ2-7, with unresolved D. V lost 3 bases, J lost 5 bases, and 14 bases lay in between. The CDR3 covers 14 residues. Germline V gene lookup returns CDR1 LNHDA and CDR2 SQIVND (reference sequence). The CDR3 nucleotides are TGTGCCAGTAGTATTGGGCAGTCCTTCCACGAGCAGTACTTC. Its protein product is CASSIGQSFHEQYF. Based on the CDR3 plus reference TRBV19 and TRBJ2-7, the full variable domain is DGGITQSPKYLFRKEGQNVTLSCEQNLNHDAMYWYRQDPGQGLRLIYYSQIVNDFQKGDIAEGYSVSREKKESFPLTVTSAQKNPTAFYLCASSIGQSFHEQYFGPGTRLTVT.

This clonotype was counted at least ten times. CDR3 nucleotides: TGTGCCTGGAGAGGACTAGCGCGCACAGATACGCAGTATTTT. Translated, it gives CAWRGLARTDTQYF. The rearrangement uses TRBV30 and TRBJ2-3; 9 bases are shared with TRBD2. Germline CDR1 GTSNPN, CDR2 SVGIG (reference sequence). The CDR3 totals 14 residues. With 3 bases clipped from V and 1 base from J, the junction kept 2 bases outside the gene matches.

This clonotype was found many times. V gene TRBV6-5 combines with J gene TRBJ2-1; D is undetermined. The V gene lost 8 bases and the J gene lost 8 bases, with 10 bases spanning the gap. CDR1 and CDR2 (germline): MNHEY, SVGAGI. The CDR3 length is 11 residues. This chain's CDR3 is CASARRDEQFF. Here the CDR3 DNA reads TGTGCCAGCGCCCGTAGGGATGAGCAGTTCTTC.

The chain couples TRBV19 to TRBJ2-5; 7 nucleotides line up with TRBD1. Germline loops: CDR1 LNHDA, CDR2 SQIVND (reference sequence). Trimming took 4 bases from V and 5 from J; bases not matched to a gene: 10. CDR3 length: 15 residues. This CDR3 is CASSTRDRAAETQYF. CDR3 nucleotides: TGTGCCAGTAGTACCCGGGACAGAGCCGCGGAGACCCAGTACTTC.

This clonotype occurred many times. The chain joins TRBV20-1 to TRBJ2-7; D uncertain. Germline V gives CDR1 DFQATT, CDR2 SNEGSKA (reference sequence). CDR3 length: 13 amino acids. CDR3 sequence reads: CGSEPPNNYEQYF. In DNA, the CDR3 is TGCGGATCTGAACCGCCAAATAACTACGAGCAGTACTTC.

This clonotype was recorded many times. The chain is built from TRBV27 and TRBJ1-1, with D possibly matching TRBD1 (5 bases). The CDR3 is made up of 13 amino acids. Germline V gene data show CDR1 as MNHEY and CDR2 as SMNVEV (reference sequence). The germline V and J ends were trimmed by 3 bases and 4 bases, with 9 bases remaining between them. For the CDR3, the DNA is TGTGCCAGCAGTTTTGGCGGGGGCACTGAAGCTTTCTTT. Amino acid sequence: CASSFGGGTEAFF.

Ten or more counts support this clonotype. V is TRBV7-3 and J is TRBJ2-2, with 9 nucleotides matching TRBD2. The junction had 8 bases not matched to a gene; V was cut back by 5 bases and J by 4 bases. The germline CDR1 and CDR2 sequences are SGHTA and FQGTGA. This CDR3 is built from 16 residues. CDR3 nucleotides: TGTGCCAGCAGCCCGCCGGGACTAGCCGTCACCGGGGAGCTGTTTTTT. Protein: CASSPPGLAVTGELFF.

This clonotype was seen at least ten times. J is TRBJ1-5 and V is TRBV28, with D perhaps matching TRBD1 (5 bases). V lost 7 bases, J lost 1 base, and 14 bases lay in between. Germline assignment: CDR1 MDHEN and CDR2 SYDVKM. This CDR3 contains 15 residues. CDR3 DNA sequence: TGTGCCAGCATTCCCGGGACCGGGAGCAATCAGCCCCAGCATTTT. Translating gives CASIPGTGSNQPQHF.

This clonotype was seen a handful of times. This chain uses TRBV19 with TRBJ1-1; D is unclear. The CDR3 sequence is 13 residues long. Looked up from germline, CDR1 is LNHDA and CDR2 is SQIVND (reference sequence). Trimming removed 8 bases at V and 3 bases at J, with 13 bases between. The CDR3 DNA reads TGTGCCAGTTCACCGGGCGGGGACACTGAAGCTTTCTTT. Protein sequence: CASSPGGDTEAFF.

With respect to this clonotype: The junction differs from germline at one of its ends, possibly a read error. CDR3 coding DNA: TGTGCCGGCAGCGTAGCTGGACAGGGCCATTATGGATACACCTTC. This encodes CAGSVAGQGHYGYTF. The gene calls are TRBV9 and TRBJ1-2; 8 nucleotides match TRBD1. CDR1 is SGDLS, CDR2 YYNGEE, per germline. This CDR3 has 15 residues. Drawing the rest from reference TRBV9 and TRBJ1-2, the complete variable domain is DSGVTQTPKHLITATGQRVTLRCSPRSGDLSVYWYQQSLDQGLQFLIQYYNGEERAKGNILERFSAQQFPDLHSELNLSSLELGDSALYFCAGSVAGQGHYGYTFGSGTRLTVV.

The rearrangement links TRBV5-8 to TRBJ2-2, with 7 bases fitting TRBD2. The CDR3 runs 20 residues. CDR1 and CDR2 from the germline V gene are SGHTS and YDEGEE. The trim removed 3 bases at V and 8 bases at J, leaving 25 bases unmatched. The CDR3 region has the DNA TGTGCCAGCAGCTCCCCCCCGGGGTACGGGTCGGCGGGAGTGTCAGGGGAGCTGTTTTTT. This gives the protein CASSSPPGYGSAGVSGELFF.

This clonotype was recorded at least ten times. The CDR3 DNA follows: TGTGCCAGCAGCTTACAGGCAGGGGGGAGGGGGGCGGAAAAAAACATTCAGTACTTC. Amino acid sequence: CASSLQAGGRGAEKNIQYF. The chain couples TRBV7-8 to TRBJ2-4; D possibly matches TRBD1 or TRBD2 (7 bases each). Trimming took off 2 bases at V and 4 bases at J, with 24 bases between the two ends. Germline CDR1 is SGHVS and CDR2 is FQNEAQ. This CDR3 is built from 19 residues. The variable domain in full, with the rest retrieved from reference TRBV7-8 and TRBJ2-4, is GAGVSQSPRYKVAKRGQDVALRCDPISGHVSLFWYQQALGQGPEFLTYFQNEAQLDKSGLPSDRFFAERPEGSVSTLKIQRTQQEDSAVYLCASSLQAGGRGAEKNIQYFGAGTRLSVL.

This clonotype has a count of ten or more. The chain uses TRBV20-1 and TRBJ2-7; D not resolved. This CDR3 comprises 14 residues. CDR1 is DFQATT, CDR2 SNEGSKA, per germline (reference sequence). V was pared by 3 bases and J by 6 bases, with 18 bases between. The CDR3 loop reads CSARGLTVTSEQYF. The DNA of the CDR3 is TGCAGTGCTAGGGGCCTGACTGTTACCTCCGAGCAGTACTTC.

This chain links TRBV7-3 with TRBJ2-7, with a tentative D call TRBD2 (6 bases). Trimming cost V 9 bases and J 2 bases, with 14 bases left between them. The CDR3 covers 13 residues. CDR1 and CDR2 from the germline V gene are SGHTA and FQGTGA. The CDR3, as DNA: TGTGCCAGACGACTAGAACGGGCCTACGAGCAGTACTTC. Its protein is CARRLERAYEQYF.

This clonotype came up many times. The chain carries TRBV9 and TRBJ2-1; 9 positions agree with TRBD2. The CDR3 sequence is 15 residues long. J gave up 7 bases and V 4 bases, and 9 bases lay outside the gene matches. The germline gives CDR1 SGDLS, CDR2 YYNGEE. This CDR3 reads CASSPSGTGGNEQFF. The CDR3, as DNA: TGTGCCAGCAGCCCTAGCGGGACCGGGGGGAATGAGCAGTTCTTC.

This clonotype was found many times. The chain carries TRBV12-5 and TRBJ2-4; a possible D gene is TRBD1 (6 bases). The CDR3 sequence is 19 residues long. The ends were cut back, 0 bases at V and 0 bases at J, with 18 bases in the middle. Germline CDR1 LGHNT, CDR2 FRNRAP. The CDR3 DNA sequence: TGTGCTAGTGGTTTGGTATTGGCAGGGGCGCCACTAGCCAAAAACATTCAGTACTTC. Amino acid sequence: CASGLVLAGAPLAKNIQYF. Combining the CDR3 with reference TRBV12-5 and TRBJ2-4 gives the whole variable domain DARVTQTPRHKVTEMGQEVTMRCQPILGHNTVFWYRQTMMQGLELLAYFRNRAPLDDSGMPKDRFSAEMPDATLATLKIQPSEPRDSAVYFCASGLVLAGAPLAKNIQYFGAGTRLSVL.

There are many counts of this clonotype. The gene calls are TRBV9 and TRBJ1-3; D is unclear. Germline assignment: CDR1 SGDLS and CDR2 YYNGEE. The CDR3 length is 14 residues. V was trimmed by 1 base and J by 4 bases, leaving 9 bases between them. In DNA, the CDR3 is TGTGCCAGCAGCGTAAAGGGCTTCGGAAACACCATATATTTT. It codes for CASSVKGFGNTIYF. Full variable domain (outside the CDR3, taken from reference TRBV9 and TRBJ1-3): DSGVTQTPKHLITATGQRVTLRCSPRSGDLSVYWYQQSLDQGLQFLIQYYNGEERAKGNILERFSAQQFPDLHSELNLSSLELGDSALYFCASSVKGFGNTIYFGEGSWLTVV.

This clonotype came up many times. The chain employs TRBV5-4 and TRBJ2-5, with D unresolved. The germline gives CDR1 SGHNT, CDR2 YYREEE (reference sequence). This CDR3 has 14 residues. The V end was cut by 0 bases, the J end by 1 base, with 7 bases between. For the CDR3, the DNA is TGTGCCAGCAGCTTGGGGCCGAGCCAAGAGACCCAGTACTTC. It yields the protein CASSLGPSQETQYF.

The chain carries TRBV7-2 and TRBJ2-5; D gene ambiguous. CDR1 is SGHTA, CDR2 FQGNSA, per germline. The CDR3 is 13 amino acids. Trimming removed 3 bases at V and 3 bases at J, with 8 bases between. CDR3 residues: CASSLRGEETQYF. For the CDR3, the DNA is TGTGCCAGCAGCTTGCGTGGGGAAGAGACCCAGTACTTC.